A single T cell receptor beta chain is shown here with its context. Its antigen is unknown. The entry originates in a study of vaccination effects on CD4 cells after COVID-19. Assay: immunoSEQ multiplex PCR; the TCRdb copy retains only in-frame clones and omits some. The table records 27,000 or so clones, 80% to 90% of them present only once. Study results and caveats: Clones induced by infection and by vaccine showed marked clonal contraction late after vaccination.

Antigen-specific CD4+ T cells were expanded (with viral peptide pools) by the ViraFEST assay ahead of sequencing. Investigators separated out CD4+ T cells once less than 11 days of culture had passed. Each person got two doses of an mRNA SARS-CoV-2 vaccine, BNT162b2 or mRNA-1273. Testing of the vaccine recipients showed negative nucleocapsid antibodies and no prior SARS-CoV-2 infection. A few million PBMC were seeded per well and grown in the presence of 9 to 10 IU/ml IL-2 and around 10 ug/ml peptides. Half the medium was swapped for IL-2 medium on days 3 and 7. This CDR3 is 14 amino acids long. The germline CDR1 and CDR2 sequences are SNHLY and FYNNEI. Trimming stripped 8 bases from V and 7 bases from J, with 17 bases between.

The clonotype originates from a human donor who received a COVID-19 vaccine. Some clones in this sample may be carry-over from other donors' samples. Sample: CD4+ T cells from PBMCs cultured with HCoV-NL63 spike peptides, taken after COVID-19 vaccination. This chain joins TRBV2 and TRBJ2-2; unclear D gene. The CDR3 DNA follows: TGTGCCAGCGCAATGGCAGGCCCGGGCGGGGAGCTGTTTTTT. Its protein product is CASAMAGPGGELFF.